This paragraph covers one T cell receptor beta chain sequence. This clone was seen more than once but under ten times. The target of this receptor is not known. No per-base quality is available; no much larger clone lies one base away. The donors were healthy, HIV-negative adults who had no recently reported acute infections or vaccinations. Every donor was a Caucasian adult living in Nashville, Tennessee, USA. For unsorted samples, around 90 million PBMCs were counted, and genomic DNA was extracted using the QIAamp DNA Blood Mini kit. After blood collection by leukapheresis, PBMCs were isolated using Ficoll-Histopaque density gradient centrifugation and then cryopreserved in the vapor phase of liquid nitrogen. Using the deep immunoSEQ assay, TCR CDR3 regions were amplified from genomic DNA by multiplex PCR. Extracted genomic DNA from each cell subset was spread evenly across all wells of several immunoSEQ 96-well plates, with each plate serving as a replicate. For unsorted PBMC, around 330 ng genomic DNA, equal to roughly 32,000 T cell genomes, was loaded into each replicate PCR. Ten immunoSEQ deep assay plates were used to sequence unsorted PBMC genomic DNA. Purified libraries were quantified with a Qubit 3.0 fluorometer, sized on a Bioanalyzer 2100, and re-quantified with the KAPA Library Quantification kit. Each immunoSEQ 96-well plate was sequenced on its own single-read 150-cycle Illumina NextSeq 550 flow cell. On the study's bioinformatics: Because the immunoSEQ output held only junctional sequences and lacked quality scores, the filtering could not match the filtering applied to full-length reads. To assign V/J genes and CDR3, sequences were annotated using PyIR, a Python wrapper for IgBLAST v1.9, with IMGT germline references. Reads were filtered out if the reads had weak V/J assignments (E-value above 1e-6), no CDR3, stop codons, out-of-frame junctions, or ambiguous translated residues. A V3J clonotype was defined by an identical inferred V gene, J gene, and CDR3 amino acid sequence. Percentage overlap between repertoires was computed as shared unique clonotypes divided by the size of the smaller repertoire. Richness of each repertoire was evaluated using RTK rarefaction, the Chao1 estimator, and Recon v2.1 estimates of unobserved clonotypes. Entries here come from immuneACCESS through TCRdb and include only in-frame sequences with V and J called. Some clones fail to appear in such tables; in the studies checked, an unresolved V gene covers under half of the shortfall, and the cause of the remainder is unknown. For V, J and clone size, that table is used; D and trimming come from the DNA. This sample is represented by some 510,000 clones; about four fifths of them were singletons. 13% of the sample belongs to the ten largest clones.

The germline V gene encodes CDR1 SGHAT and CDR2 FQNNGV. For this chain, trimming is 4 bases at the V end and 7 bases at the J end, and the number of junction bases without a gene match is 11. There are 18 amino acids in the CDR3, from cysteine to phenylalanine inclusive. This entry keeps only the CDR3 DNA: 54 bases, framed from base 1. This sample is part of a study of shared clonotypes between healthy human individuals (dated by TCRdb to about 2020). About the investigation overall: The cohort included a few men and a couple of women between 18 and 49 years of age. To estimate repertoire size and how much clonotype sharing occurs between individuals, the study deeply sequenced the blood TCR repertoires of 5 or 6 healthy adults. Different laboratories and diverse techniques were used to prepare libraries and sequence TCR repertoires, to increase sequencing depth and limit assay-specific biases. Between about 0.9 and 9 billion PBMCs per donor were obtained by leukapheresis.

Summary of the overall study and its limitations: Because the study included only a small number of donors, the genetic and exposure-history diversity represented was limited. Sampling was restricted to blood, and TCR repertoires in tissues likely differ from the TCR repertoires found in blood. Pairwise subsampling led to the expectation that sequencing depth would affect the degree of clonotype sharing among donors.

The sequence is built from TRBV11-2 and TRBJ2-1, with 15 bases aligning to TRBD2. The sample taken for sequencing was PBMCs. This sequence was found in a woman between 40 and 55 years old in good health. Some clones in this sample may be carry-over from other donors' samples. The sequenced DNA: TGTGCCAGCAGCTGCGAGCGGACTAGCGGGAGGGGGTGGAATGAGCAGTTCTTC. This gives the protein CASSCERTSGRGWNEQFF.